Listed here is a single T cell receptor (beta chain). This clonotype has more than one count but fewer than ten. Its target antigen remains unknown. No qualities accompany the bases; no much larger clone lies one base away. The CDR3, cysteine through phenylalanine, is 14 amino acids long. The read is trimmed to its CDR3 DNA, 42 bases read in frame from base 1. The germline ends are 14 bases apart after V is trimmed by 5 bases and J by 7 bases. Taken from the germline V gene (reference sequence), the CDR1 and CDR2 loops are MNHEY and SMNVEV. Libraries came from RT-PCR. The instrument was a NextSeq 550. The raw public data were reprocessed by TCRdb itself: fastp quality trimming at Q25, MiXCR clonotype calling, in-frame beta chains only. Identical CDR3 proteins give one entry, which carries the most common genes and DNA. This sample gives 200,000 to 250,000 distinct CDR3 sequences in total; around an eighth of them show up just once. The ten largest clones take up approximately 10% of the sample.

This sample is part of a study of patients and donors after allogeneic stem cell transplantation (dated by TCRdb to the early 2020s). The receptor was isolated from a human donor who was either an allogeneic HSCT recipient or a stem cell or donor lymphocyte infusion donor (not recorded which). It is not recorded whose cells these are; they may come from a transplant donor. Sequencing input: blood, either unsorted or a sorted T cell fraction (not recorded which). Recombination connected TRBV27 to TRBJ1-4; the D gene identity is not certain. In nucleotides, the sequence is TGTGCCAGCAGTCCCTCGCGGCCAATTGAAAAACTGTTTTTT. Its product reads: CASSPSRPIEKLFF.